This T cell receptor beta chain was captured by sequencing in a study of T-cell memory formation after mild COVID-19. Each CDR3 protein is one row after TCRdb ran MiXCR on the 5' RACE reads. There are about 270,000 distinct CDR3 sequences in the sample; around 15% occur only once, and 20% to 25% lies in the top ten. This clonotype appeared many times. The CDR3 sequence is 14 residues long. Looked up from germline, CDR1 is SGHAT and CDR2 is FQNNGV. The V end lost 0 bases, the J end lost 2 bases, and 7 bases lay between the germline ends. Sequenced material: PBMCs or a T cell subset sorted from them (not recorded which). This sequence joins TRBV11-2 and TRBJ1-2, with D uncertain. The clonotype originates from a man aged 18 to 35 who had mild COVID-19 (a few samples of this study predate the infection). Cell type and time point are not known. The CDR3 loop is CASSLDHTNYGYTF. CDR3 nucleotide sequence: TGTGCCAGCAGCTTAGATCACACGAACTATGGCTACACCTTC.